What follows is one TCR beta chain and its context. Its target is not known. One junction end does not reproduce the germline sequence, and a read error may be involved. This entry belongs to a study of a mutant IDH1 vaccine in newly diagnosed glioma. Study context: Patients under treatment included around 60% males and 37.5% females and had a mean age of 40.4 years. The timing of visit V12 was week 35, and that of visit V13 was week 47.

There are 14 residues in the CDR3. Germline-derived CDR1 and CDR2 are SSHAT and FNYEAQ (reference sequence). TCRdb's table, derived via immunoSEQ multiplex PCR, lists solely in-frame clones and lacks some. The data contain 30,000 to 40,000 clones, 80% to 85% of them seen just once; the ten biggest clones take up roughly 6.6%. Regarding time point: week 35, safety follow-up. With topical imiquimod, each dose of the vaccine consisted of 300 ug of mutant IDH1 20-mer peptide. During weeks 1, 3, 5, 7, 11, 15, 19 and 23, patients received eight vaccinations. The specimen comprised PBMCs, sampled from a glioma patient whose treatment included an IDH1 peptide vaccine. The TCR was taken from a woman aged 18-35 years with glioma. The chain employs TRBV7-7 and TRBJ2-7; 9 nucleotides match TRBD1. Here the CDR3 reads CASSLGQGAYEQYF. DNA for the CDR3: TGTGCTAGCAGCTTGGGACAGGGAGCATACGAGCAGTACTTC.